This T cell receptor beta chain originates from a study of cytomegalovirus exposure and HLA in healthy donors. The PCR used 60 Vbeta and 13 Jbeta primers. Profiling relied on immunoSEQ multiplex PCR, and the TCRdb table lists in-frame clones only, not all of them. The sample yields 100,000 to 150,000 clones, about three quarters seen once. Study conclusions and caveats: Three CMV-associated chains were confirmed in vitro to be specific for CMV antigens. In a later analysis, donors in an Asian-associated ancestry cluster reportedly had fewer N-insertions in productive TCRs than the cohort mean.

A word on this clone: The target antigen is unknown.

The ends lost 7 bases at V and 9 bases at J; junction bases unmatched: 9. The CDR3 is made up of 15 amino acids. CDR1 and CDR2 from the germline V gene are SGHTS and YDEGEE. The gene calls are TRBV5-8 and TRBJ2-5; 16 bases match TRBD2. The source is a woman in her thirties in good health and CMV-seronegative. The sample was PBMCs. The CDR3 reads CASRTGTSGGEPQYF. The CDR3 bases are TGTGCCAGCCGAACGGGGACTAGCGGGGGGGAGCCCCAGTACTTC.